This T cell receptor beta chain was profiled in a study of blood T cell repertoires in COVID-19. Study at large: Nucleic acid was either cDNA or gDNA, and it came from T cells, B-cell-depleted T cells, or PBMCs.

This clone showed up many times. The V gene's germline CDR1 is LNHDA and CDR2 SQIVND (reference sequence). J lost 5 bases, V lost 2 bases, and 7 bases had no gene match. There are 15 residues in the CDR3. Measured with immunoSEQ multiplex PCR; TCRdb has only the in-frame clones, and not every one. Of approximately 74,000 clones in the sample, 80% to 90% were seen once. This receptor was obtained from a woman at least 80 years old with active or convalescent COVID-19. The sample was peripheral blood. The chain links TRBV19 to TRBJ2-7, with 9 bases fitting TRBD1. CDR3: CASSISQGAWNEQYF. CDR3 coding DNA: TGTGCCAGTAGTATATCACAGGGGGCATGGAACGAGCAGTACTTC.